The 24 T cell receptor beta chains given below trace back to one sample, sequenced in a study of radiation and T cells in renal cell carcinoma. The repertoire was sequenced with immunoSEQ multiplex PCR; TCRdb's copy has only in-frame clones and lacks some. The data hold about 15,000 clones, with 64% observed a single time. Noted treatment: 15 Gy SBRT to primary tumor, nephrectomy 4 weeks later. This specimen consisted of tumor tissue, obtained from a patient whose treatment included radiotherapy and nephrectomy. These receptors all come from a woman aged 70-85 years with renal cell carcinoma.

V usage is TRBV10-3 and J usage is TRBJ1-2; D is perhaps TRBD1 (6 bases). Trimming cost V 2 bases and J 8 bases, with 18 bases left between them. Germline V gene lookup returns CDR1 ENHRY and CDR2 SYGVKD. The CDR3 consists of 15 residues. The CDR3: CAISEPEWGAQGYTF. The CDR3 DNA sequence: TGTGCCATCAGTGAGCCGGAATGGGGGGCGCAGGGCTACACCTTC.

The chain employs TRBV9 and TRBJ2-7, with no clear D. Trimming removed 0 bases at V and 2 bases at J, with 15 bases between. Germline CDR1 is SGDLS and CDR2 is YYNGEE. CDR3 size: 16 residues. The CDR3 DNA reads TGTGCCAGCAGCGTAGGTCCCCTTACGGTTACCTACGAGCAGTACTTC. This gives the protein CASSVGPLTVTYEQYF.

The CDR3 sequence is CASSLMEIPGPETEAFF. In nucleotides, the CDR3 is TGTGCCAGCAGCCTTATGGAGATTCCGGGTCCTGAGACTGAAGCTTTCTTT. The chain carries TRBV9 and TRBJ1-1; no reliable D call. From germline, CDR1 is SGDLS and CDR2 YYNGEE. V was cut by 4 bases and J by 5 bases, with 24 bases left in between. The CDR3 is 17 residues long.

The chain combines TRBV18 with TRBJ1-5; D is undetermined. V was pared by 3 bases and J by 4 bases, with 13 bases between. CDR3 length: 15 amino acids. Per germline, CDR1 KGHSH and CDR2 LQKENI. CDR3 sequence (DNA): TGTGCCAGCTCACCTCCGGGCTTAGCGAATCAGCCCCAGCATTTT. It codes for CASSPPGLANQPQHF.

This sequence joins TRBV7-2 and TRBJ2-1; D gene ambiguous. Deletions cut 4 bases from V and 0 bases from J, with 10 bases between. The CDR3 is made up of 15 amino acids. The germline V gene encodes CDR1 SGHTA and CDR2 FQGNSA. CDR3 nucleotide sequence: TGTGCCAGCAGCTCAGACTTGAGCTCCTACAATGAGCAGTTCTTC. Its protein product is CASSSDLSSYNEQFF.

The chain employs TRBV11-3 and TRBJ2-7, with no clear D. The CDR3 contains 13 residues. CDR1 is SGHNT and CDR2 is YENEEA in the germline V gene. V dropped 9 bases and J dropped 4 bases, with 16 bases sitting between them. The chain's CDR3 is CASQTYIEYEQYF. Written as DNA, the CDR3 is TGTGCCAGTCAGACTTATATTGAGTACGAGCAGTACTTC.

V gene TRBV7-2 combines with J gene TRBJ2-7; 7 nucleotides agree with TRBD2. The CDR3 totals 16 residues. Trimming removed 1 base from V and 2 bases from J; junction bases left unmatched: 8. CDR1 is SGHTA and CDR2 is FQGNSA in the germline V gene. The CDR3 is CASSLGRGRRTYEQYF. In DNA, the CDR3 is TGTGCCAGCAGCTTAGGGCGCGGGAGAAGGACCTACGAGCAGTACTTC.

The chain uses TRBV25-1 and TRBJ1-4, with 8 bases identical to TRBD1. The junction had 6 bases not matched to a gene; V was cut back by 2 bases and J by 10 bases. This CDR3 spans 14 amino acids. Germline V gene lookup returns CDR1 MGHDK and CDR2 SYGVNS. The CDR3 region is CASSELGQGGKLFF. The CDR3 nucleotides are TGTGCCAGCAGTGAACTAGGACAGGGCGGAAAACTGTTTTTT. Based on the CDR3 plus reference TRBV25-1 and TRBJ1-4, the full variable domain is EADIYQTPRYLVIGTGKKITLECSQTMGHDKMYWYQQDPGMELHLIHYSYGVNSTEKGDLSSESTVSRIRTEHFPLTLESARPSHTSQYLCASSELGQGGKLFFGSGTQLSVL.

This clone is labeled as medium-sized (0.01 to 0.1%). This sequence joins TRBV6-6 and TRBJ1-5, with D tentatively TRBD1 (5 bases). This CDR3 has 16 amino acids. Trimming took 4 bases from V and 3 from J, leaving 16 bases between them. Germline assignment: CDR1 MNHNY and CDR2 SVGAGI (reference sequence). The CDR3 DNA sequence: TGTGCCAGCAGTTCCCAACGAGGGGCGGACAATCAGCCCCAGCATTTT. It translates to CASSSQRGADNQPQHF.

This clone showed up just a few times. The chain couples TRBV5-1 to TRBJ1-1; tentatively, D is TRBD1 (5 bases). Germline lookup yields CDR1 SGHRS and CDR2 YFSETQ. The CDR3 runs to 13 residues. The V end was cut by 1 base, the J end by 2 bases, with 6 bases between. CDR3 protein: CASSLRGNTEAFF. The CDR3 region has the DNA TGCGCCAGCAGCTTGAGGGGAAACACTGAAGCTTTCTTT.

The J gene is TRBJ1-1, the V gene TRBV5-4; TRBD1 matches 8 bases. The trim removed 2 bases at V and 4 bases at J, leaving 7 bases unmatched. This CDR3 region has 15 residues. Germline assignment: CDR1 SGHNT and CDR2 YYREEE (reference sequence). Written as DNA, the CDR3 is TGTGCCAGCAGCTTTGGCGACAGGGGAATCACTGAAGCTTTCTTT. It translates to CASSFGDRGITEAFF.

This chain links TRBV27 with TRBJ2-1; perhaps TRBD2 as D (6 bases). The CDR3 length is 13 residues. Germline values: CDR1 MNHEY, CDR2 SMNVEV (reference sequence). V was shortened by 10 bases and J by 6 bases, with 16 bases between the two germline ends. The chain's CDR3 is CAIRGLSSNEQFF. The CDR3 bases are TGTGCCATCCGGGGGTTATCGTCCAATGAGCAGTTCTTC.

This clone was observed at least ten times. This CDR3 is also generated by other DNA sequences in the sample. The rearrangement uses TRBV27 and TRBJ1-2, with 7 bases lining up with TRBD1. The V gene's germline CDR1 is MNHEY and CDR2 SMNVEV (reference sequence). The ends lost 6 bases at V and 2 bases at J; junction bases unmatched: 6. This CDR3 contains 14 residues. The CDR3 region is CASSQGGQNYGYTF. In nucleotides, the CDR3 is TGTGCCAGCAGCCAAGGGGGACAGAACTATGGCTACACCTTC.

The J gene is TRBJ1-6, the V gene TRBV6-6; TRBD1 agrees at 7 bases. The V gene's germline CDR1 is MNHNY and CDR2 SVGAGI (reference sequence). With 5 bases clipped from V and 6 bases from J, the junction kept 7 bases outside the gene matches. The CDR3 has 15 residues. Written as DNA, the CDR3 is TGTGCCAGCAGTCGCGACAGGGACCGTAATTCACCCCTCCACTTT. Protein: CASSRDRDRNSPLHF.

This chain joins TRBV5-1 and TRBJ1-4, with D perhaps TRBD1 (6 bases). CDR3 size: 16 residues. The V end lost 0 bases, the J end lost 3 bases, and 12 bases lay between the germline ends. Germline assignment: CDR1 SGHRS and CDR2 YFSETQ. CDR3 sequence: CASSLAGGLANEKLFF. CDR3 DNA: TGCGCCAGCAGCTTGGCCGGGGGGCTGGCTAATGAAAAACTGTTTTTT.

This clone has just a few counts. V gene TRBV28 combines with J gene TRBJ1-2; D gene ambiguous. The length of the CDR3 is 14 residues. From germline, CDR1 is MDHEN and CDR2 SYDVKM. V was cut by 1 base and J by 6 bases, with 12 bases left in between. The CDR3 nucleotides are TGTGCCAGCAGTTTATCCCCGAGGGTCGATGGCTACACCTTC. Encoded protein: CASSLSPRVDGYTF.

This clone has only one observation. This chain connects TRBV6-6 to TRBJ2-7; 7 bases align to TRBD1. Germline CDR1 MNHNY, CDR2 SVGAGI (reference sequence). V lost 7 bases, J lost 0 bases, and 6 bases stayed unmatched. There are 14 residues in the CDR3. CDR3 in DNA: TGTGCCAGCAAAACCGGGACAGCCTCCTACGAGCAGTACTTC. As protein: CASKTGTASYEQYF.

This clone was detected a few times. The gene calls are TRBV9 and TRBJ1-2, with 10 bases matching TRBD1. CDR1 and CDR2 (germline): SGDLS, YYNGEE. CDR3 size: 14 residues. V was pared by 3 bases and J by 6 bases, with 5 bases of the junction left unmatched. CDR3 sequence reads: CASSARTGGHGYTF. The CDR3 DNA sequence: TGTGCCAGCAGCGCCCGGACAGGGGGACATGGCTACACCTTC.

The rearrangement uses TRBV6-6 and TRBJ2-2; maybe TRBD2 (7 bases). CDR3 length: 15 amino acids. CDR1 is MNHNY and CDR2 is SVGAGI in the germline V gene (reference sequence). Trimming took 6 bases from V and 7 from J, leaving 18 bases between them. CDR3 amino acids: CASSLGGGESGELFF. The CDR3 DNA is TGTGCCAGCAGCCTCGGAGGGGGGGAGAGCGGGGAGCTGTTTTTT.

J is TRBJ1-4 and V is TRBV4-2, with TRBD1 identical over 8 bases. Unmatched junction bases numbered 10, after V lost 6 bases and J lost 7 bases. The CDR3 is made up of 15 amino acids. Per germline, CDR1 LGHNA and CDR2 YNFKEQ. CDR3 sequence: CASSNDGQGFEKLFF. The CDR3 nucleotides read TGTGCCAGCAGTAACGACGGACAGGGTTTTGAAAAACTGTTTTTT.

The rearrangement uses TRBV6-5 and TRBJ2-3; D uncertain. The CDR3 runs to 13 residues. The V end was cut by 5 bases, the J end by 6 bases, with 12 bases between. Per the germline V gene, CDR1 is MNHEY and CDR2 is SVGAGI. DNA for the CDR3: TGTGCCAGCAGTCCCAGAGTTTGGGATACGCAGTATTTT. This translates into CASSPRVWDTQYF.

The V gene is TRBV6-5, the J gene TRBJ2-7, with a possible D match to TRBD2 (7 bases). CDR1 and CDR2 (germline): MNHEY, SVGAGI. The CDR3 runs to 13 residues. V dropped 11 bases and J dropped 2 bases, with 16 bases sitting between them. Here the CDR3 DNA reads TGTGCCGGGGGGGCGGGAGTCGCCTACGAGCAGTACTTC. Protein sequence: CAGGAGVAYEQYF.

The J gene is TRBJ1-4, the V gene TRBV5-1; D gene uncertain. Trimming stripped 2 bases from V and 8 bases from J, with 13 bases between. Germline CDR1 reads SGHRS; CDR2 reads YFSETQ. This CDR3 is built from 14 residues. CDR3 sequence reads: CASSFGREGEKLFF. CDR3 coding DNA: TGCGCCAGCAGCTTCGGGAGGGAAGGAGAAAAACTGTTTTTT.

The rearrangement joins TRBV2 to TRBJ2-3, with D perhaps assigned TRBD1 or TRBD2 (5 bases each). The V end was cut by 10 bases, the J end by 6 bases, with 17 bases between. CDR1 SNHLY and CDR2 FYNNEI come from the germline V gene. The CDR3 loop spans 13 amino acids. CDR3 nucleotide sequence: TGTGCCACCCCTCCCCCCGGGGCGGATACGCAGTATTTT. Protein sequence: CATPPPGADTQYF.